The 21 T cell receptor beta chains below all came from one sample that was sequenced in a study of cytomegalovirus exposure and HLA in healthy donors. PCR primers comprised 60 Vbeta and 13 Jbeta primers. Sequenced by immunoSEQ multiplex PCR; TCRdb stores in-frame clones only, minus some. The sample lists under 110,000 clones, about 75% occurring once. The sequencing input was PBMCs. These receptors originate from a man aged 35-49 years in good health and CMV-seronegative.

The gene calls are TRBV29-1 and TRBJ2-3; 9 nucleotides match TRBD2. Trimming removed 8 bases from V and 5 bases from J; junction bases left unmatched: 11. CDR1 SQVTM and CDR2 ANQGSEA come from the germline V gene. The CDR3 covers 14 residues. The CDR3 nucleotides read TGCAGCTCCACTGGCGGGGGGGCCTTAGATACGCAGTATTTT. Protein product: CSSTGGGALDTQYF.

The rearrangement links TRBV7-9 to TRBJ1-6; weak D call: TRBD1 (5 bases). V was cut by 1 base and J by 7 bases, with 8 bases left in between. CDR3 length equals 14 residues. Germline V gene data show CDR1 as SEHNR and CDR2 as FQNEAQ (reference sequence). The CDR3 bases are TGTGCCAGCAGCTTAGTGTCAGGGAATTCACCCCTCCACTTT. It codes for CASSLVSGNSPLHF.

J is TRBJ1-1 and V is TRBV11-2; D is perhaps TRBD1 (6 bases). CDR1 is SGHAT, CDR2 FQNNGV, per germline. The V end lost 9 bases, the J end lost 4 bases, and 12 bases lay between the germline ends. The CDR3 contains 12 residues. CDR3 nucleotide sequence: TGTGCCAGTGGGGGGGGCAGCACTGAAGCTTTCTTT. Encoded protein: CASGGGSTEAFF.

The CDR3 DNA is TGTGCCAGCAGTTACTCGGGTCAGCGCGAGACCCAGTACTTC. Protein: CASSYSGQRETQYF. The genes are TRBV6-6 and TRBJ2-5; the D is unclear. In germline, CDR1 is MNHNY, CDR2 SVGAGI (reference sequence). The CDR3 has 14 residues. V was pared by 0 bases and J by 5 bases, with 10 bases between.

This chain joins TRBV5-8 and TRBJ2-5; the match to TRBD1 covers 9 bases. The V gene's germline CDR1 is SGHTS and CDR2 YDEGEE. J lost 5 bases, V lost 4 bases, and 12 bases had no gene match. This CDR3 has 16 amino acids. CDR3 DNA: TGTGCCAGCAGCCCCGGACAGGGGTTTAGTGTGGAGACCCAGTACTTC. The encoded protein is CASSPGQGFSVETQYF.

The gene calls are TRBV29-1 and TRBJ1-1; a weak D match, TRBD1 (5 bases). The CDR3 has 11 amino acids. Between the trimmed V and J ends, which lost 5 bases and 5 bases, there was a span of 9 bases. Germline CDR1 is SQVTM and CDR2 is ANQGSEA. As DNA, the CDR3 is TGCAGCGTTTGGGGGGGGACTGAAGCTTTCTTT. This translates into CSVWGGTEAFF.

The chain employs TRBV7-8 and TRBJ2-1; 7 bases map to TRBD2. This CDR3 is built from 15 residues. V gave up 5 bases and J gave up 4 bases; unmatched junction bases: 8. Germline V gene lookup returns CDR1 SGHVS and CDR2 FQNEAQ. CDR3 DNA sequence: TGTGCCAGCAGCCCCCGGGACTACCTATACAATGAGCAGTTCTTC. It codes for CASSPRDYLYNEQFF. Full variable domain (outside the CDR3, taken from reference TRBV7-8 and TRBJ2-1): GAGVSQSPRYKVAKRGQDVALRCDPISGHVSLFWYQQALGQGPEFLTYFQNEAQLDKSGLPSDRFFAERPEGSVSTLKIQRTQQEDSAVYLCASSPRDYLYNEQFFGPGTRLTVL.

CDR3 nucleotide sequence: TGCGCCAGCAGCCAAACAGGGGATCTAAGCACAGATACGCAGTATTTT. This codes for CASSQTGDLSTDTQYF. The chain couples TRBV4-1 to TRBJ2-3; TRBD1 matches 7 bases. The CDR3 consists of 16 residues. Germline-derived CDR1 and CDR2 are MGHRA and YSYEKL. J gave up 0 bases and V 2 bases, and 5 bases lay outside the gene matches.

The chain links TRBV13 to TRBJ2-7; D is perhaps TRBD1 (5 bases). Germline CDR1 is PRHDT and CDR2 is FYEKMQ (reference sequence). This CDR3 spans 12 amino acids. Deletions cut 4 bases from V and 7 bases from J, with 11 bases between. In DNA form, the CDR3 reads TGTGCCAGCAGCTCCAGGGCTACGGAGCAGTACTTC. The encoded protein is CASSSRATEQYF.

This sequence joins TRBV7-8 and TRBJ2-7, with D possibly being TRBD2 (6 bases). The CDR3 extends over 16 amino acids. CDR1 SGHVS and CDR2 FQNEAQ come from the germline V gene. The V and J ends lost 4 bases and 1 base respectively, with 17 bases between them. As DNA, the CDR3 is TGTGCCAGCAGCTCCTCCCCGCGGGGACTTTCCTACGAGCAGTACTTC. It translates to CASSSSPRGLSYEQYF.

In DNA form, the CDR3 reads TGTGCCAGCAGTCCGGGGACAGGAGGTGGCTACACCTTC. Translating it yields CASSPGTGGGYTF. J is TRBJ1-2 and V is TRBV2, with 8 bases identical to TRBD1. CDR3 length: 13 amino acids. V was pared by 5 bases and J by 7 bases, with 6 bases of the junction left unmatched. Germline V gene lookup returns CDR1 SNHLY and CDR2 FYNNEI.

This sequence joins TRBV4-2 and TRBJ1-1; no definite D call. Germline loops: CDR1 LGHNA, CDR2 YNFKEQ. V gave up 0 bases and J gave up 4 bases, with 9 bases separating them. CDR3 length: 14 amino acids. The CDR3 loop is CASSQDIRGTEAFF. In nucleotides, the CDR3 is TGTGCCAGCAGCCAAGATATTCGGGGCACTGAAGCTTTCTTT.

The table lists this clone with a count of one. In the same sample, other DNA sequences code for this CDR3. The chain is built from TRBV5-1 and TRBJ1-1; TRBD1 agrees at 7 bases. The germline V gene encodes CDR1 SGHRS and CDR2 YFSETQ. V lost 2 bases and J lost 4; bases outside the gene matches: 5. CDR3 size: 14 residues. The CDR3 nucleotides are TGCGCCAGCAGCTTCGGCCAGGGGGGCACTGAAGCTTTCTTT. It yields the protein CASSFGQGGTEAFF. The complete variable domain, with remaining parts taken from reference TRBV5-1 and TRBJ1-1, reads KAGVTQTPRYLIKTRGQQVTLSCSPISGHRSVSWYQQTPGQGLQFLFEYFSETQRNKGNFPGRFSGRQFSNSRSEMNVSTLELGDSALYLCASSFGQGGTEAFFGQGTRLTVV.

The chain joins TRBV19 to TRBJ1-1; 8 nucleotides agree with TRBD1. Germline V gene sequence: CDR1 LNHDA, CDR2 SQIVND (reference sequence). The CDR3 is 14 residues long. V gave up 4 bases and J gave up 4 bases; unmatched junction bases: 5. The CDR3 sequence: CASSTMTGATEAFF. CDR3 nucleotide sequence: TGTGCCAGTAGTACCATGACAGGGGCCACTGAAGCTTTCTTT.

The chain uses TRBV19 and TRBJ2-7; 9 bases agree with TRBD1. The germline gives CDR1 LNHDA, CDR2 SQIVND (reference sequence). After removal of 4 bases from V and 4 bases from J, the junction contained 8 bases not matched to a gene. This CDR3 spans 15 amino acids. The DNA for the CDR3 is TGTGCCAGTAGTAGAGCGTCGGGACAGGGTTACGAGCAGTACTTC. Translation: CASSRASGQGYEQYF.

This clone was counted only a few times. CDR3 nucleotides: TGTGCCAGCAGTATGTTATCAGGGGTTAACTATGGCTACACCTTC. It specifies CASSMLSGVNYGYTF. The V and J genes are TRBV2 and TRBJ1-2; D is possibly TRBD1 (6 bases). Germline V gene sequence: CDR1 SNHLY, CDR2 FYNNEI. The CDR3 extends over 15 amino acids. V was clipped by 5 bases and J by 1 base, with 14 bases between them.

The CDR3: CASSPRTGGDLGYTF. CDR3 DNA: TGTGCCAGCAGCCCACGGACAGGGGGCGATTTAGGCTACACCTTC. This chain connects TRBV7-2 to TRBJ1-2, with 11 bases lining up with TRBD1. Germline loops: CDR1 SGHTA, CDR2 FQGNSA. Losses at the gene ends were 5 bases for V and 8 bases for J; bases not matched to a gene: 10. The CDR3 is 15 residues long. Using reference TRBV7-2 and TRBJ1-2 for the parts outside the CDR3, the full variable domain is GAGVSQSPSNKVTEKGKDVELRCDPISGHTALYWYRQSLGQGLEFLIYFQGNSAPDKSGLPSDRFSAERTGGSVSTLTIQRTQQEDSAVYLCASSPRTGGDLGYTFGSGTRLTVV.

This clone was counted a few times. The rearrangement uses TRBV5-1 and TRBJ2-2, with TRBD1 as a possible D gene (5 bases). CDR1 SGHRS and CDR2 YFSETQ come from the germline V gene. The CDR3 is 14 amino acids. Trimming stripped 6 bases from V and 7 bases from J, with 16 bases between. The CDR3 region has the DNA TGCGCCAGCACCCCCGGCCAAGGGGACGGGGAGCTGTTTTTT. Translated, it gives CASTPGQGDGELFF. Combining the CDR3 with reference TRBV5-1 and TRBJ2-2 gives the whole variable domain KAGVTQTPRYLIKTRGQQVTLSCSPISGHRSVSWYQQTPGQGLQFLFEYFSETQRNKGNFPGRFSGRQFSNSRSEMNVSTLELGDSALYLCASTPGQGDGELFFGEGSRLTVL.

The chain has TRBV5-4 and TRBJ2-1; 9 bases map to TRBD2. CDR3 size: 17 residues. Per the germline V gene, CDR1 is SGHNT and CDR2 is YYREEE (reference sequence). V lost 0 bases, J lost 2 bases, and 6 bases stayed unmatched. CDR3 in DNA: TGTGCCAGCAGCTTGGCCGTATTAGCGGGGGCCTACAATGAGCAGTTCTTC. Protein product: CASSLAVLAGAYNEQFF. The whole variable domain, filled in from reference TRBV5-4 and TRBJ2-1, reads ETGVTQSPTHLIKTRGQQVTLRCSSQSGHNTVSWYQQALGQGPQFIFQYYREEENGRGNFPPRFSGLQFPNYSSELNVNALELDDSALYLCASSLAVLAGAYNEQFFGPGTRLTVL.

V gene TRBV27 combines with J gene TRBJ2-7; 9 bases map to TRBD1. Germline trimming cut 6 bases from V and 0 bases from J; bases unmatched to any gene: 9. Looked up from germline, CDR1 is MNHEY and CDR2 is SMNVEV (reference sequence). This CDR3 has 16 residues. CDR3 coding DNA: TGTGCCAGCAGACAAGATACAGGGGGCGCCTCCTACGAGCAGTACTTC. Translation: CASRQDTGGASYEQYF.

There are a few counts of this clone. The chain recombines TRBV2 with TRBJ2-3; tentatively, D is TRBD2 (7 bases). The CDR3 spans 17 residues. Trimming took 8 bases from V and 5 from J, leaving 26 bases between them. The germline CDR1 and CDR2 sequences are SNHLY and FYNNEI. The CDR3 DNA reads TGTGCCAGCCTCCGGCTTGGGGGGGCTCGCGGCAGAGATACGCAGTATTTT. It encodes CASLRLGGARGRDTQYF.